This entry lists 30 T cell receptor beta chains sequenced from one sample in a study of blood T cell repertoires in COVID-19 (dated by TCRdb to the early 2020s). Libraries were constructed by the immunoSEQ multiplex PCR assay. TCRdb stores this immuneACCESS table with in-frame sequences only. Part of the clones is absent; in the studies checked, under half of the shortfall reflects unresolved V genes, and no reason is known for the rest. For this sample the table gives about 40,000 clones, of which roughly nine tenths were detected only once. Of the sample, around 5.1% falls within the top ten clones. The sequencing input was peripheral blood. All receptors derive from a man aged 60-69 years with COVID-19, enrolled during active disease.

The chain carries TRBV6-2 or TRBV6-3 and TRBJ1-1, with D hard to call. Trimming removed 2 bases from V and 0 bases from J, with 16 bases in between. Germline-derived CDR1 and CDR2 are MNHEY and SVGEGT. There are 17 residues in the CDR3. This CDR3 is CASSYGPGERMNTEAFF. In nucleotides, the CDR3 is TGTGCCAGCAGTTACGGGCCTGGGGAGAGAATGAACACTGAAGCTTTCTTT.

V and J are TRBV15 and TRBJ2-7; TRBD1 aligns across 7 bases. CDR3 size: 14 residues. CDR1 is LNHNV and CDR2 is YYDKDF in the germline V gene (reference sequence). The V segment lost 5 bases and the J segment 1 base; nucleotides outside the gene matches: 5. This CDR3 is CATSFGQESYEQYF. For the CDR3, the DNA is TGTGCCACCAGCTTCGGACAGGAATCCTACGAGCAGTACTTC.

This chain links TRBV5-5 with TRBJ2-5; 10 nucleotides line up with TRBD2. V dropped 1 base and J dropped 1; count of bases not matched to a gene: 4. The CDR3 loop spans 16 amino acids. CDR1 and CDR2 from the germline V gene are SGHKS and YYEKEE (reference sequence). CDR3 nucleotide sequence: TGTGCCAGCAGCTTGTGGAGCGGGAGGGTCCAAGAGACCCAGTACTTC. Amino acids: CASSLWSGRVQETQYF.

This clone has more than one count but fewer than ten. The chain recombines TRBV19 with TRBJ1-5; TRBD1 matches 7 bases. CDR1 is LNHDA, CDR2 SQIVND, per germline (reference sequence). V lost 7 bases to trimming and J lost 0 bases; unmatched junction nucleotides: 6. This CDR3 region has 15 residues. In nucleotides, the CDR3 is TGTGCCAGTAAGGGGGCTGATTATAGCAATCAGCCCCAGCATTTT. This gives the protein CASKGADYSNQPQHF.

The chain links TRBV7-9 to TRBJ1-2; D remains ambiguous. V was cut by 2 bases and J by 6 bases, with 7 bases left in between. The CDR3 spans 12 residues. Germline CDR1 SEHNR, CDR2 FQNEAQ (reference sequence). The CDR3 DNA reads as TGTGCCAGCAGCTTATCGTTAAATGGCTACACCTTC. Protein sequence: CASSLSLNGYTF.

CDR3 nucleotide sequence: TGTGCCAGCTCACCAGGAGCGGGACCCTCTGGGAATGAGCAGTTCTTC. Its translation is CASSPGAGPSGNEQFF. The genes are TRBV18 and TRBJ2-1, with 7 bases lining up with TRBD2. Germline V gene data show CDR1 as KGHSH and CDR2 as LQKENI. J was trimmed by 7 bases and V by 2 bases; bases with no gene match: 11. The CDR3 loop spans 16 amino acids.

The chain is built from TRBV7-2 and TRBJ2-7; 14 bases match TRBD2. V gave up 5 bases and J gave up 3 bases; unmatched junction bases: 3. Germline V gene sequence: CDR1 SGHTA, CDR2 FQGNSA. The CDR3 covers 15 residues. The CDR3 protein is CASSETSGRVYEQYF. CDR3 DNA sequence: TGTGCCAGCAGCGAGACTAGCGGGAGGGTCTACGAGCAGTACTTC.

This CDR3 reads CAWSVGGLAGNTIYF. In DNA, the CDR3 is TGTGCCTGGAGTGTCGGGGGGCTGGCTGGAAACACCATATATTTT. This chain joins TRBV30 and TRBJ1-3, with D tentatively TRBD1 (6 bases). Trimming removed 0 bases at V and 2 bases at J, with 11 bases between. CDR1 and CDR2 (germline): GTSNPN, SVGIG (reference sequence). The CDR3 is 15 residues long. Combining the CDR3 with reference TRBV30 and TRBJ1-3 gives the whole variable domain SQTIHQWPATLVQPVGSPLSLECTVEGTSNPNLYWYRQAAGRGLQLLFYSVGIGQISSEVPQNLSASRPQDRQFILSSKKLLLSDSGFYLCAWSVGGLAGNTIYFGEGSWLTVV.

V gene TRBV19 combines with J gene TRBJ1-6; D is unresolved. Germline CDR1 reads LNHDA; CDR2 reads SQIVND (reference sequence). The CDR3 is 15 residues long. Between the trimmed V and J ends, which lost 4 bases and 5 bases, there was a span of 12 bases. The CDR3 spells CASSRLSRDNSPLHF. The CDR3 DNA is TGTGCCAGTAGTAGACTAAGCCGGGATAATTCACCCCTCCACTTT. Supplemented by reference TRBV19 and TRBJ1-6, the full variable domain reads DGGITQSPKYLFRKEGQNVTLSCEQNLNHDAMYWYRQDPGQGLRLIYYSQIVNDFQKGDIAEGYSVSREKKESFPLTVTSAQKNPTAFYLCASSRLSRDNSPLHFGNGTRLTVT.

This clone was seen only once. The chain joins TRBV30 to TRBJ2-3; 9 nucleotides align to TRBD2. This CDR3 spans 14 amino acids. CDR1 and CDR2 (germline): GTSNPN, SVGIG (reference sequence). J lost 3 bases, V lost 8 bases, and 9 bases had no gene match. CDR3 DNA sequence: TGTGCCCGAGGGCGGGAGGGCCCAACAGATACGCAGTATTTT. Amino acid sequence: CARGREGPTDTQYF.

The chain employs TRBV4-2 and TRBJ1-2; unclear D gene. Between the trimmed V and J ends, which lost 4 bases and 0 bases, there was a span of 12 bases. Germline CDR1 LGHNA, CDR2 YNFKEQ. The CDR3 length is 15 residues. The CDR3 sequence is CASSPETSTNYGYTF. The CDR3, as DNA: TGTGCCAGCAGCCCCGAGACAAGTACTAACTATGGCTACACCTTC.

The rearrangement links TRBV11-2 to TRBJ1-6, with 9 positions matching TRBD1. Germline V gene lookup returns CDR1 SGHAT and CDR2 FQNNGV. The CDR3 is 16 residues long. V lost 4 bases to trimming and J lost 11 bases; unmatched junction nucleotides: 12. CDR3 nucleotide sequence: TGTGCCAGCAGCTCCGACCGGGACAGGGTTCTGGCACCCCTCCACTTT. Its translation is CASSSDRDRVLAPLHF.

This sequence joins TRBV19 and TRBJ1-6; 9 nucleotides match TRBD1. Germline V gene lookup returns CDR1 LNHDA and CDR2 SQIVND (reference sequence). The ends lost 3 bases at V and 7 bases at J; junction bases unmatched: 4. The CDR3 has 15 residues. The DNA for the CDR3 is TGTGCCAGTAGTATCGACAGGGGGAACAATTCACCCCTCCACTTT. Translation gives CASSIDRGNNSPLHF.

The chain carries TRBV28 and TRBJ2-2; TRBD2 aligns across 15 bases. The CDR3 covers 17 residues. V lost 5 bases, J lost 1 base, and 2 bases stayed unmatched. CDR1 and CDR2 (germline): MDHEN, SYDVKM. The CDR3 DNA follows: TGTGCCAGCAGTCAGGGACTAGCGGGAGGGAACACCGGGGAGCTGTTTTTT. Protein sequence: CASSQGLAGGNTGELFF.

V is TRBV10-1 and J is TRBJ2-7; TRBD2 agrees at 7 bases. CDR3 size: 13 residues. CDR1 is WNHNN, CDR2 SYGVQD, per germline (reference sequence). The V segment lost 0 bases and the J segment 9 bases; nucleotides outside the gene matches: 5. CDR3 in DNA: TGCGCCAGCAGTGAGTCCTCGACTAGCTGGCAGTACTTC. Translated, it gives CASSESSTSWQYF.

This CDR3 is CASTRDFYNEQFF. The CDR3 coding sequence is TGTGCCAGCACCAGGGACTTTTACAATGAGCAGTTCTTC. The V call is TRBV7-2, the J call TRBJ2-1; a possible D gene is TRBD2 (6 bases). The CDR3 totals 13 residues. The V end lost 7 bases, the J end lost 4 bases, and 11 bases lay between the germline ends. Germline values: CDR1 SGHTA, CDR2 FQGNSA.

The chain combines TRBV30 with TRBJ1-2; D not resolved. The CDR3 runs to 13 residues. With 1 base removed from V and 0 bases from J, the gap between germline ends came to 6 bases. Germline V gene lookup returns CDR1 GTSNPN and CDR2 SVGIG (reference sequence). CDR3 sequence: CAWSGDANYGYTF. The CDR3 DNA is TGTGCCTGGAGTGGAGATGCTAACTATGGCTACACCTTC.

This chain links TRBV29-1 with TRBJ2-1, with TRBD2 as a possible D gene (5 bases). V gave up 6 bases and J gave up 6 bases, with 9 bases separating them. CDR1 SQVTM and CDR2 ANQGSEA come from the germline V gene. This CDR3 has 11 amino acids. The CDR3 region is CSVQAGNEQFF. Here the CDR3 DNA reads TGCAGCGTCCAGGCGGGCAATGAGCAGTTCTTC.

The CDR3 reads CASSPGQPRVNTEAFF. DNA for the CDR3: TGTGCCAGCTCACCAGGGCAGCCGAGAGTAAACACTGAAGCTTTCTTT. This chain joins TRBV18 and TRBJ1-1; D gene unclear. CDR1 KGHSH and CDR2 LQKENI come from the germline V gene. The V gene lost 2 bases and the J gene lost 2 bases, with 15 bases spanning the gap. The CDR3 consists of 16 residues.

The chain uses TRBV5-1 and TRBJ1-3; 7 nucleotides align to TRBD1. The CDR3 runs to 15 residues. CDR1 is SGHRS, CDR2 YFSETQ, per germline. The ends lost 4 bases at V and 3 bases at J; junction bases unmatched: 7. This chain's CDR3 is CASSRTGDSGNTIYF. CDR3 in DNA: TGCGCCAGCAGCCGTACAGGGGATAGTGGAAACACCATATATTTT. The whole variable domain, filled in from reference TRBV5-1 and TRBJ1-3, reads KAGVTQTPRYLIKTRGQQVTLSCSPISGHRSVSWYQQTPGQGLQFLFEYFSETQRNKGNFPGRFSGRQFSNSRSEMNVSTLELGDSALYLCASSRTGDSGNTIYFGEGSWLTVV.

The chain links TRBV28 to TRBJ1-5; D is undetermined. The CDR3 runs to 12 residues. The germline V gene has CDR1 MDHEN and CDR2 SYDVKM. CDR3 region: CGISPGVNPQHF. DNA for the CDR3: TGTGGCATCAGTCCCGGTGTGAATCCCCAGCATTTT.

The count of this clone is one. This rearrangement joins TRBV6-2 or TRBV6-3 to TRBJ2-2; 8 nucleotides match TRBD2. V lost 5 bases to trimming and J lost 4 bases; unmatched junction nucleotides: 12. This CDR3 spans 17 amino acids. Per the germline V gene, CDR1 is MNHEY and CDR2 is SVGEGT. The CDR3 bases are TGTGCCAGCAGTGGCCTTCTTGGCGGGAGGTCCACCGGGGAGCTGTTTTTT. It codes for CASSGLLGGRSTGELFF.

The J gene is TRBJ2-5, the V gene TRBV6-5; unclear D gene. V lost 0 bases, J lost 2 bases, and 10 bases lay in between. Per germline, CDR1 MNHEY and CDR2 SVGAGI. CDR3 length: 15 residues. The CDR3, as DNA: TGTGCCAGCAGTTACTCTCCAGCGTTTCAAGAGACCCAGTACTTC. Its protein product is CASSYSPAFQETQYF.

This clone has a single count. The chain carries TRBV25-1 and TRBJ2-1, with D maybe TRBD2 (6 bases). The germline gives CDR1 MGHDK, CDR2 SYGVNS. Trimming took 3 bases from V and 4 from J, leaving 16 bases between them. The CDR3 consists of 16 residues. CDR3 nucleotide sequence: TGTGCCAGCAGTGAGTTCAGCCTAGCGCGATACAATGAGCAGTTCTTC. Its protein product is CASSEFSLARYNEQFF.

The chain carries TRBV18 and TRBJ1-1, with D perhaps matching TRBD1 (5 bases). CDR1 KGHSH and CDR2 LQKENI come from the germline V gene. This CDR3 comprises 15 residues. V gave up 2 bases and J gave up 2 bases, with 12 bases separating them. CDR3 nucleotides: TGTGCCAGCTCACCAGGGGGGGGTGGAAACACTGAAGCTTTCTTT. Translated, it gives CASSPGGGGNTEAFF.

The chain is built from TRBV13 and TRBJ1-5, with no clear D. V was clipped by 5 bases and J by 6 bases, with 14 bases between them. The CDR3 has 14 amino acids. The germline V gene encodes CDR1 PRHDT and CDR2 FYEKMQ (reference sequence). CDR3 DNA: TGTGCCAGCAGCGTGGGCCTGGCGGGTCAGCCCCAGCATTTT. Translated: CASSVGLAGQPQHF.

The chain has TRBV4-2 and TRBJ1-5; 7 positions match TRBD1. The CDR3 is 15 amino acids. With V trimmed by 3 bases and J by 6 bases, 8 bases remained unmatched. Germline-derived CDR1 and CDR2 are LGHNA and YNFKEQ. The CDR3 DNA sequence: TGTGCCAGCAGCCAGGGGAGACAGGGAAGTCAGCCCCAGCATTTT. Protein: CASSQGRQGSQPQHF.

This chain links TRBV7-9 with TRBJ2-1; 11 bases map to TRBD2. The germline V gene has CDR1 SEHNR and CDR2 FQNEAQ (reference sequence). This CDR3 comprises 18 residues. V was pared by 1 base and J by 2 bases, with 7 bases of the junction left unmatched. The CDR3 protein is CASSLGQLAGGPYNEQFF. CDR3 sequence (DNA): TGTGCCAGCAGCTTAGGTCAGCTAGCGGGAGGTCCCTACAATGAGCAGTTCTTC.

CDR3 region: CASSSRGGNQPQHF. The CDR3 coding sequence is TGTGCCAGCAGTTCAAGGGGTGGCAATCAGCCCCAGCATTTT. The chain employs TRBV28 and TRBJ1-5; D perhaps matches TRBD1 (5 bases). This CDR3 has 14 amino acids. V lost 4 bases and J 2 bases, leaving 9 bases between the germline ends. Germline values: CDR1 MDHEN, CDR2 SYDVKM.

The chain links TRBV28 to TRBJ1-4; D uncertain. V lost 2 bases and J lost 6, with 10 bases in between. Germline values: CDR1 MDHEN, CDR2 SYDVKM. CDR3 length: 14 residues. CDR3 bases: TGTGCCAGCAGTTTACGTGGAGTCCATGAAAAACTGTTTTTT. This sequence encodes CASSLRGVHEKLFF. Based on the CDR3 plus reference TRBV28 and TRBJ1-4, the full variable domain is DVKVTQSSRYLVKRTGEKVFLECVQDMDHENMFWYRQDPGLGLRLIYFSYDVKMKEKGDIPEGYSVSREKKERFSLILESASTNQTSMYLCASSLRGVHEKLFFGSGTQLSVL.